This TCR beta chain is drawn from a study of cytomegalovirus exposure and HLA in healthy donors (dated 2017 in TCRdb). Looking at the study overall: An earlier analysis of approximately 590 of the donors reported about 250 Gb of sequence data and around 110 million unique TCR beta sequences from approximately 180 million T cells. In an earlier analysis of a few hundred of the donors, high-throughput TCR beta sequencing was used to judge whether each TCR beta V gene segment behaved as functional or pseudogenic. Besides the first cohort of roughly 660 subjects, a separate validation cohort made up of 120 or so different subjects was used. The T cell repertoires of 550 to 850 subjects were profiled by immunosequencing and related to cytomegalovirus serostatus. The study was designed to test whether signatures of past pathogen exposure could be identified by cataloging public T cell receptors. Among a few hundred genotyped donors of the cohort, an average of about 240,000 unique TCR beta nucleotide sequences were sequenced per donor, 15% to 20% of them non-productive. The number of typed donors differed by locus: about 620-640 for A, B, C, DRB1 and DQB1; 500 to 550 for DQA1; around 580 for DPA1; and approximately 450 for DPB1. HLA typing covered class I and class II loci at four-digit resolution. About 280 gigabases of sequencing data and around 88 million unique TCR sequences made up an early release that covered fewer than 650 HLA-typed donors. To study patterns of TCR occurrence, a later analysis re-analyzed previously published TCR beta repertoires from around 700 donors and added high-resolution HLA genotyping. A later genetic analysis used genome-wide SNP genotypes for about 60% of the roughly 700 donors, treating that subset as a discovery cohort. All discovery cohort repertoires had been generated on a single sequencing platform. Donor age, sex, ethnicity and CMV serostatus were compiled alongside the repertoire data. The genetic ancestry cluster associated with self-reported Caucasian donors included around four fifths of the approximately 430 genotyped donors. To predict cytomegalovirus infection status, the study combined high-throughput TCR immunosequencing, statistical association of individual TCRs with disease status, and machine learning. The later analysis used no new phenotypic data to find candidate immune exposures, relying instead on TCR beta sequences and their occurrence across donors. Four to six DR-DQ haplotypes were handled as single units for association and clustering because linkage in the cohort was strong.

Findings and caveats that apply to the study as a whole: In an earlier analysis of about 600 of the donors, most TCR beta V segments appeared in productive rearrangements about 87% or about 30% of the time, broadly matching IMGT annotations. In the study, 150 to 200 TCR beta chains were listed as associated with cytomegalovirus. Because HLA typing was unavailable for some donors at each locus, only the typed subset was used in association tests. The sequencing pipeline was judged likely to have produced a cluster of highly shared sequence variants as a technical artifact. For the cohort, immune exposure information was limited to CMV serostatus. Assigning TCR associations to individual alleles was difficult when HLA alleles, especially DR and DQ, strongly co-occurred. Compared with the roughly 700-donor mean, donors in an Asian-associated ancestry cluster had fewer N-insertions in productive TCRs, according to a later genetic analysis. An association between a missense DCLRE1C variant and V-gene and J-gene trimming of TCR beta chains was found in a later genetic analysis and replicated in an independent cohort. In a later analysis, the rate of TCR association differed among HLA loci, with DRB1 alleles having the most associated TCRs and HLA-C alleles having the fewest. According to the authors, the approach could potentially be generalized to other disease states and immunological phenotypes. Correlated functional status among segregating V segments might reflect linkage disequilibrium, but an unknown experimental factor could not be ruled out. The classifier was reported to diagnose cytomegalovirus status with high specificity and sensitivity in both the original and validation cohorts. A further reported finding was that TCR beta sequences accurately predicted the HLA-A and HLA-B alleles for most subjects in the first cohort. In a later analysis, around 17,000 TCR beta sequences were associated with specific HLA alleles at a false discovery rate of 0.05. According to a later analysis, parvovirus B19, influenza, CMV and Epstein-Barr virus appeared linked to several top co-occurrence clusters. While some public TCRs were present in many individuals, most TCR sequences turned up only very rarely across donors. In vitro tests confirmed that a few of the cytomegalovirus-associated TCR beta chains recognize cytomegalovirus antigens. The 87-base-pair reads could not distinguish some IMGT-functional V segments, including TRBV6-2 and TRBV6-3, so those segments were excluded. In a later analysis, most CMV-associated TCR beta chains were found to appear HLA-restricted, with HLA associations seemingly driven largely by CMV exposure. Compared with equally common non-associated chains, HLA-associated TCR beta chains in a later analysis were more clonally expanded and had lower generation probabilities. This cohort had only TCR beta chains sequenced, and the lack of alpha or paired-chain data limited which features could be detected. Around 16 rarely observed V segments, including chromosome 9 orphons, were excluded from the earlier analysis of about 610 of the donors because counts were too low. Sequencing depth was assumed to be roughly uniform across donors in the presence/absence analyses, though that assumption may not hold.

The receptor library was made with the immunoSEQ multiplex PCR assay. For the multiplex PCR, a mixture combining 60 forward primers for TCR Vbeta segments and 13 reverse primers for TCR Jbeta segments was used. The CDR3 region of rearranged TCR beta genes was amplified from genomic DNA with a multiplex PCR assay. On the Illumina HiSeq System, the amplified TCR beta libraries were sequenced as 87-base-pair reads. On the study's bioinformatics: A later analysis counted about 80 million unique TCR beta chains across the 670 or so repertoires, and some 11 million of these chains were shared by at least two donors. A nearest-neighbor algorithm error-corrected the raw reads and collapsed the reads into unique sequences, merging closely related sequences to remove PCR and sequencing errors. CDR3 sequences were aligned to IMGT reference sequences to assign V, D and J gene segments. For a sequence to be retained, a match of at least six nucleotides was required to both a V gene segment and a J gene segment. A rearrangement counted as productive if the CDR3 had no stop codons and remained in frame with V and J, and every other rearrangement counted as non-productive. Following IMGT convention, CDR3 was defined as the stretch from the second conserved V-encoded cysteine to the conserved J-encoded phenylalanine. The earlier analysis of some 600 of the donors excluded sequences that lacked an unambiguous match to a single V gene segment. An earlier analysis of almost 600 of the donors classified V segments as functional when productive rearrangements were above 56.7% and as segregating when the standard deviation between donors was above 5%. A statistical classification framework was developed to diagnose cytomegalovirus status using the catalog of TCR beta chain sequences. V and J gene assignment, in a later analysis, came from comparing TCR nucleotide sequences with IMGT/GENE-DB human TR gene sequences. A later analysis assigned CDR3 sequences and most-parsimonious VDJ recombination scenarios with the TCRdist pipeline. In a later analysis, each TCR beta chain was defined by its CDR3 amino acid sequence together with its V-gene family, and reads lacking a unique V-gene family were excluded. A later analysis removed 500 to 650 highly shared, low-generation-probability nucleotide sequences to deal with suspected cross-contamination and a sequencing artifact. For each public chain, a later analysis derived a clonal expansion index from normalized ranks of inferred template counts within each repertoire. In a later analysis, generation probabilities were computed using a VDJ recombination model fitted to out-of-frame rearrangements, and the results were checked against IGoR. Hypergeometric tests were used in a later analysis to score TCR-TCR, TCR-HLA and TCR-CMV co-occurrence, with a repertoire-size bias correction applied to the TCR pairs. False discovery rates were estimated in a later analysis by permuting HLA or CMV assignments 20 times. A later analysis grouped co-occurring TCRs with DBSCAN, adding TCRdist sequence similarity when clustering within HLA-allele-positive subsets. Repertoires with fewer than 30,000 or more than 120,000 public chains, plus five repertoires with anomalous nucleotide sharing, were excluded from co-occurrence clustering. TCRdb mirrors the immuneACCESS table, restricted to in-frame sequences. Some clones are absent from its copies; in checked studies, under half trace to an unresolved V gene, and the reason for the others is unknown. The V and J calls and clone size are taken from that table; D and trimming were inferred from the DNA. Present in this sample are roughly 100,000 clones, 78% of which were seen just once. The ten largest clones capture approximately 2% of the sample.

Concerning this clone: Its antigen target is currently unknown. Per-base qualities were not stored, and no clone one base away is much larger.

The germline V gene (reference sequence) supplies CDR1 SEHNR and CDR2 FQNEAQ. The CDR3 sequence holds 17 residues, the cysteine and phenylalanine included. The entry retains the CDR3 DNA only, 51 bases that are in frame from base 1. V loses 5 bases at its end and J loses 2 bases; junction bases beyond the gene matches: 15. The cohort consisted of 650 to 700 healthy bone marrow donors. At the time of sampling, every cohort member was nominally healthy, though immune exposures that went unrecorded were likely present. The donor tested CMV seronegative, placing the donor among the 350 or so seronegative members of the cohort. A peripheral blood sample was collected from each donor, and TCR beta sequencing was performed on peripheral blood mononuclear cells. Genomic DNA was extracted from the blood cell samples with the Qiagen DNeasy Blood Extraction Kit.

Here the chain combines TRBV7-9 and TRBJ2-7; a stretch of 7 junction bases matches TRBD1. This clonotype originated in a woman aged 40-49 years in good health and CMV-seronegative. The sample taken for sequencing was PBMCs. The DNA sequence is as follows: TGTGCCAGCAGCGAAATCCCCACAGGGGACCGCCCCTACGAGCAGTACTTC. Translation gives CASSEIPTGDRPYEQYF.